This is a list of T cell receptor beta chains from one sample in a study of blood T cell repertoires in COVID-19. The assay was immunoSEQ multiplex PCR, and TCRdb's table has in-frame clones only and misses some. The data hold 250,000 or so clones, with about nine tenths observed a single time. Sequenced material: PBMCs or T cells enriched from blood (not recorded which). Every receptor here comes from a human donor in a cohort exposed to, infected with or recovered from COVID-19 (not recorded which). The donor label of this sample is uncertain. Both conserved end residues are part of each CDR3. A D gene is named only where the DNA matches it firmly. Clone size is given for some rows only: seen once, a few or many times, or a class if the clone is expanded.

d_gene	abundance	v_gene	len	j_gene	CDR3aa	CDR3nt
-	few	TRBV5-6	15	TRBJ2-7	CASSLWGPGWHEQYF	TGTGCCAGCAGCTTGTGGGGCCCAGGGTGGCACGAGCAGTACTTC
TRBD2	-	TRBV9	17	TRBJ2-5	CASSVGTSGGNQETQYF	TGTGCCAGCAGCGTAGGGACTAGCGGGGGCAACCAAGAGACCCAGTACTTC
TRBD1	medium-sized	TRBV19	13	TRBJ1-1	CASSIVGTGEAFF	TGTGCCAGTAGTATCGTAGGGACAGGTGAAGCTTTCTTT
-	-	TRBV2	16	TRBJ1-6	CASQGGSSSYNSPLHF	TGTGCCAGCCAGGGCGGGAGTAGCTCCTATAATTCACCCCTCCACTTT
-	-	TRBV6-1	15	TRBJ1-2	CASSDGGASLYGYTF	TGTGCCAGCAGTGATGGGGGGGCGAGTCTCTATGGCTACACCTTC
-	-	TRBV5-4	17	TRBJ2-6	CASSLVGGQIGANVLTF	TGTGCCAGCAGCTTGGTCGGGGGGCAAATCGGGGCCAACGTCCTGACTTTC
-	-	TRBV24-1	15	TRBJ1-3	CATSVSRAHGNTIYF	TGTGCCACCAGTGTAAGCAGGGCGCACGGAAACACCATATATTTT
-	-	TRBV7-8	17	TRBJ1-5	CASSLHEGGLSNQPQHF	TGTGCCAGCAGCTTGCACGAGGGCGGACTTAGCAATCAGCCCCAGCATTTT
-	-	TRBV4-3	14	TRBJ1-5	CASSPGESAQPQHF	TGCGCCAGCAGCCCCGGAGAGTCAGCTCAGCCCCAGCATTTT
TRBD1	-	TRBV6-4	18	TRBJ1-4	CASSDRRTGTATNEKLFF	TGTGCCAGCAGTGACCGGCGGACAGGGACTGCAACTAATGAAAAACTGTTTTTT
-	-	TRBV9	13	TRBJ2-3	CASSVAGYDTQYF	TGTGCCAGCAGCGTAGCAGGGTACGATACGCAGTATTTT
-	-	TRBV6-5	16	TRBJ2-7	CASSYSFRGPGYEQYF	TGTGCCAGCAGTTACTCGTTTAGGGGCCCTGGATACGAGCAGTACTTC
-	-	TRBV12-3/TRBV12-4	11	TRBJ1-2	CASSSNYGYTF	TGTGCCAGCAGTTCGAACTATGGCTACACCTTC
TRBD2	-	TRBV6-5	15	TRBJ2-3	CASSGLAGARDTQYF	TGTGCCAGCAGCGGACTAGCGGGGGCCAGAGATACGCAGTATTTT
-	-	TRBV5-4	15	TRBJ2-2	CASSALTSNTGELFF	TGTGCCAGCAGCGCTCTGACTTCGAACACCGGGGAGCTGTTTTTT
-	-	TRBV27	16	TRBJ2-1	CASSYIGAGGTNEQFF	TGTGCCAGCAGTTACATTGGGGCAGGGGGGACGAATGAGCAGTTCTTC
-	-	TRBV27	14	TRBJ1-2	CASSLSRGHYGYTF	TGTGCCAGCAGTTTATCGCGGGGGCACTATGGCTACACCTTC
-	-	TRBV5-4	11	TRBJ1-2	CASSDRVGYTF	TGTGCCAGCAGCGACCGGGTAGGCTACACCTTC
-	-	TRBV9	15	TRBJ2-7	CASSVGGATSYEQYF	TGTGCCAGCAGCGTAGGGGGCGCTACCTCCTACGAGCAGTACTTC
-	-	TRBV25-1	13	TRBJ2-7	CASSVRGPYEQYF	TGTGCCAGCAGTGTCAGGGGCCCCTACGAGCAGTACTTC
TRBD1	few	TRBV5-6	15	TRBJ2-3	CASSLGTGGADTQYF	TGTGCCAGCAGCTTAGGGACAGGAGGAGCAGATACGCAGTATTTT
-	-	TRBV3-1/TRBV3-2	15	TRBJ2-2	CASSQELDRTGELFF	TGTGCCAGCAGCCAAGAATTAGACAGAACCGGGGAGCTGTTTTTT
TRBD1	-	TRBV19	16	TRBJ2-2	CASSIRDRANTGELFF	TGTGCCAGTAGTATAAGGGACAGGGCGAACACCGGGGAGCTGTTTTTT
-	-	TRBV27	13	TRBJ1-1	CASSLGGNTEAFF	TGTGCCAGCAGTCTAGGGGGGAACACTGAAGCTTTCTTT
TRBD2	-	TRBV2	16	TRBJ2-3	CASSAGTSVFIDTQYF	TGTGCCAGCAGTGCGGGGACTAGCGTATTCATAGATACGCAGTATTTT
TRBD2	-	TRBV19	15	TRBJ2-7	CASSIGGVFSYEQYF	TGTGCCAGTAGTATCGGGGGGGTCTTCTCCTACGAGCAGTACTTC
-	-	TRBV7-3	17	TRBJ2-5	CASSLMGQGGLRETQYF	TGTGCCAGCAGCTTAATGGGGCAGGGCGGCCTCCGGGAGACCCAGTACTTC
TRBD1	-	TRBV7-3	16	TRBJ2-6	CASSSWTGAGANVLTF	TGTGCCAGCAGCTCTTGGACAGGGGCTGGGGCCAACGTCCTGACTTTC
TRBD1	-	TRBV6-5	16	TRBJ2-7	CASSYSIGDSSYEQYF	TGTGCCAGCAGTTACTCGATTGGGGACAGCTCCTACGAGCAGTACTTC
TRBD1	-	TRBV11-1	16	TRBJ2-7	CASSFQTGEVSYEQYF	TGTGCCAGCAGCTTCCAGACAGGGGAGGTGTCCTACGAGCAGTACTTC
TRBD1	-	TRBV19	15	TRBJ1-5	CASSLGNRGNQPQHF	TGTGCCAGTAGTTTAGGGAACAGGGGAAACCAGCCCCAGCATTTT
-	-	TRBV5-1	14	TRBJ1-3	CASSLDGSGNTIYF	TGCGCCAGCAGCCTGGACGGCTCTGGAAACACCATATATTTT
-	-	TRBV7-9	17	TRBJ1-4	CASSLGGTPPTNEKLFF	TGTGCCAGCAGCTTAGGTGGGACACCTCCAACTAATGAAAAACTGTTTTTT
TRBD1	-	TRBV30	13	TRBJ1-5	CAWSLQGNQPQHF	TGTGCCTGGAGTTTACAGGGGAATCAGCCCCAGCATTTT
-	-	TRBV2	14	TRBJ1-2	CASSRHHGSYGYTF	TGTGCCAGCAGCCGACATCACGGTTCCTATGGCTACACCTTC
TRBD1	-	TRBV2	12	TRBJ1-1	CASSDGDSGAFF	TGTGCCAGCAGTGATGGGGACAGCGGGGCTTTCTTT
TRBD1	once	TRBV11-2	18	TRBJ1-5	CASSLNPYRGFGNQPQHF	TGTGCCAGCAGCTTGAATCCTTACAGGGGGTTTGGCAATCAGCCCCAGCATTTT
-	-	TRBV20-1	11	TRBJ1-1	CSARFGTEAFF	TGCAGTGCTAGATTCGGCACTGAAGCTTTCTTT
TRBD1	-	TRBV7-9	15	TRBJ1-2	CASSTRQGGFYGYTF	TGTGCCAGCAGCACAAGACAGGGGGGATTCTATGGCTACACCTTC
-	once	TRBV6-1	13	TRBJ2-7	CASSEGGSYEQYF	TGTGCCAGCAGTGAAGGCGGCTCCTACGAGCAGTACTTC
TRBD2	once	TRBV27	16	TRBJ2-3	CASSSFRDYPLDTQYF	TGTGCCAGCAGTTCGTTTCGGGACTACCCTCTCGATACGCAGTATTTT
-	-	TRBV21-1	14	TRBJ2-5	CASSNYGGKETQYF	TGTGCCAGCAGCAATTACGGCGGGAAAGAGACCCAGTACTTC
-	once	TRBV5-1	15	TRBJ2-2	CASSLPRENTGELFF	TGCGCCAGCAGCTTGCCCAGGGAAAACACCGGGGAGCTGTTTTTT
-	-	TRBV5-1	14	TRBJ2-7	CASSLKGPDYEQYF	TGCGCCAGCAGCTTGAAGGGGCCAGACTACGAGCAGTACTTC
TRBD1	-	TRBV18	16	TRBJ1-1	CASSPGQGMGNTEAFF	TGTGCCAGCTCACCCGGACAGGGTATGGGTAACACTGAAGCTTTCTTT
TRBD1	-	TRBV9	13	TRBJ1-2	CASSVGTGEGYTF	TGTGCCAGCAGCGTAGGGACAGGGGAAGGCTACACCTTC
TRBD1	-	TRBV4-3	13	TRBJ1-2	CASSLNRGHGYTF	TGCGCCAGCAGCTTGAACAGGGGCCATGGCTACACCTTC